Presented here are 5 T cell receptor beta chains from one specimen sequenced in a study of T cells in narcolepsy. Profiling relied on immunoSEQ multiplex PCR, and the TCRdb table lists in-frame clones only, not all of them. The table includes around 30,000 clones, around 78% detected once. Source material: CD45RA- memory CD4+ T cells from PBMCs. The receptors were sampled from a human donor with narcolepsy.

The chain combines TRBV7-9 with TRBJ2-1, with TRBD2 matching over 7 bases. There are 15 residues in the CDR3. Losses at the gene ends were 5 bases for V and 7 bases for J; bases not matched to a gene: 11. Looked up from germline, CDR1 is SEHNR and CDR2 is FQNEAQ (reference sequence). The DNA of the CDR3 is TGTGCCAGCAGCCTAACTAGCGAGGCTGGGAATGAGCAGTTCTTC. This translates into CASSLTSEAGNEQFF.

The rearrangement joins TRBV6-6 to TRBJ2-7; no clear D gene. The germline CDR1 and CDR2 sequences are MNHNY and SVGAGI (reference sequence). V gave up 5 bases and J gave up 1 base, with 18 bases separating them. The CDR3 is made up of 16 amino acids. The CDR3 sequence: CASSPGSRGNSYEQYF. The CDR3 coding sequence is TGTGCCAGCAGTCCCGGGTCCCGAGGTAATTCCTACGAGCAGTACTTC.

The chain links TRBV6-5 to TRBJ2-5, with D unclear. From germline, CDR1 is MNHEY and CDR2 SVGAGI. This CDR3 is built from 14 residues. V was trimmed by 0 bases and J by 5 bases, leaving 10 bases between them. The CDR3 protein is CASSYSTYAETQYF. CDR3 DNA sequence: TGTGCCAGCAGTTACTCCACTTACGCGGAGACCCAGTACTTC.

As DNA, the CDR3 is TGTGCCAGCAGCTTACAGGGGCCGAACGAAAAACTGTTTTTT. It yields the protein CASSLQGPNEKLFF. The chain couples TRBV7-9 to TRBJ1-4; maybe TRBD1 (6 bases). The CDR3 is 14 residues long. Trimming took 2 bases from V and 8 from J, leaving 12 bases between them. The germline gives CDR1 SEHNR, CDR2 FQNEAQ (reference sequence).

This chain joins TRBV19 and TRBJ1-2; 9 positions agree with TRBD1. V lost 5 bases and J lost 0; bases outside the gene matches: 7. This CDR3 has 16 amino acids. CDR1 is LNHDA, CDR2 SQIVND, per germline (reference sequence). The CDR3 DNA reads as TGTGCCAGTAGTGGGGACAGGGTGACACCTAACTATGGCTACACCTTC. Protein sequence: CASSGDRVTPNYGYTF.